The present T cell receptor beta chain was sequenced within a study of radiotherapy plus CTLA-4 blockade in lung cancer. Study as a whole: Across the patients, objective responses occurred in 18%, and disease control in roughly 31%.

It was focal radiation plus CTLA-4 blockade with ipilimumab that patients with chemo-refractory metastatic non-small-cell lung cancer received. This CDR3 comprises 15 residues. V lost 8 bases and J lost 7; bases outside the gene matches: 10. Germline values: CDR1 MNHEY, CDR2 SMNVEV (reference sequence). The study, taken as a whole, reports: Reportedly, early blood T cell clone dynamics best predicted response, with interferon-beta. In blood, tumor-derived TCR clones expanded after radiotherapy plus ipilimumab.

Of note for this clone: Its specificity is unknown.

The data were produced by immunoSEQ multiplex PCR, yet TCRdb's version contains in-frame clones alone and is incomplete. The sample records tens of thousands of clones, approximately 90% being singletons. The source material was peripheral blood, sampled from a patient treated with radiotherapy plus ipilimumab. The rearrangement links TRBV27 to TRBJ1-4; the match to TRBD1 covers 10 bases. This TCR came from a human donor with non-small cell lung cancer whose response to radiotherapy plus ipilimumab could not be evaluated. This CDR3 reads CASGKTGGFTEKLFF. CDR3 sequence (DNA): TGTGCCAGCGGAAAGACAGGGGGCTTTACTGAAAAACTGTTTTTT.